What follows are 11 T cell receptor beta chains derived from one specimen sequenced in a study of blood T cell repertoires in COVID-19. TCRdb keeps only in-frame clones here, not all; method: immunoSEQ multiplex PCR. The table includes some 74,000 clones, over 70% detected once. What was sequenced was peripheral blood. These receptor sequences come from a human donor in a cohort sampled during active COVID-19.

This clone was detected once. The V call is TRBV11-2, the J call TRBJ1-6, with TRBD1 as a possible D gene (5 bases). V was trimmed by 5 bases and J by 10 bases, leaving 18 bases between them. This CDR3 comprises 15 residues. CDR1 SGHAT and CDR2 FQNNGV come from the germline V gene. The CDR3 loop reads CASSRTGGLESPLHF. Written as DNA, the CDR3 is TGTGCCAGCAGCCGGACGGGGGGTCTGGAATCACCCCTCCACTTT. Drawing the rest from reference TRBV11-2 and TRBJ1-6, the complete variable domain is EAGVAQSPRYKIIEKRQSVAFWCNPISGHATLYWYQQILGQGPKLLIQFQNNGVVDDSQLPKDRFSAERLKGVDSTLKIQPAKLEDSAVYLCASSRTGGLESPLHFGNGTRLTVT.

CDR3 in amino acids: CATSDFRGQETQYF. In DNA, the CDR3 is TGTGCCACCAGTGATTTTCGAGGCCAAGAGACCCAGTACTTC. The chain recombines TRBV24-1 with TRBJ2-5; D call uncertain. Trimming shortened V by 1 base and J by 1 base, and 6 bases separated the two germline ends. The CDR3 runs to 14 residues. CDR1 KGHDR and CDR2 SFDVKD come from the germline V gene.

The CDR3 reads CASSLGLPSPLHF. The CDR3 DNA sequence: TGTGCCAGCAGCTTGGGACTGCCCTCACCCCTCCACTTT. The chain has TRBV5-8 and TRBJ1-6; D ambiguous. Germline-derived CDR1 and CDR2 are SGHTS and YDEGEE. Trimming stripped 0 bases from V and 10 bases from J, with 8 bases between. The CDR3 is 13 residues long.

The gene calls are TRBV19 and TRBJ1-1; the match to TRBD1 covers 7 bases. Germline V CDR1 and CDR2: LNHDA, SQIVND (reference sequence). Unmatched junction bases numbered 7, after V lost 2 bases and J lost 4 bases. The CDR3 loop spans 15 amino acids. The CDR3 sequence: CASSITGALSTEAFF. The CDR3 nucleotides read TGTGCCAGTAGTATAACAGGGGCGTTGAGCACTGAAGCTTTCTTT.

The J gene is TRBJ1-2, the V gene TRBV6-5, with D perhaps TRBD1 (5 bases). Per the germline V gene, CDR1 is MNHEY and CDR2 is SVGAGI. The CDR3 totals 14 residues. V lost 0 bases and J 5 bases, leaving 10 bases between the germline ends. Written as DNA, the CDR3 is TGTGCCAGCAGTTACTCGATCCAGGGATATGGCTACACCTTC. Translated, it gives CASSYSIQGYGYTF.

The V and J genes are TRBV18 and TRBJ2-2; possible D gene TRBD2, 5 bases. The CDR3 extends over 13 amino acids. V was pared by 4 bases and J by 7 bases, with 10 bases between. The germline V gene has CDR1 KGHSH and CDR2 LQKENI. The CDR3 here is CASSLTTNGELFF. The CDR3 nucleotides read TGTGCCAGCTCACTAACGACTAACGGGGAGCTGTTTTTT.

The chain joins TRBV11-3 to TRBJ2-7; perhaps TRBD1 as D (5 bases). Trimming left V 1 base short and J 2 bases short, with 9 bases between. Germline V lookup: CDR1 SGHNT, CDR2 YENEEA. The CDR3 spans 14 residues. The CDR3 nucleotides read TGTGCCAGCAGCTTAGGGCAGGACACCTACGAGCAGTACGTC. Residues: CASSLGQDTYEQYV.

DNA for the CDR3: TGCGCCAGCAGCTCCCTCTACAATGAGCAGTTCTTC. Amino acids: CASSSLYNEQFF. The V call is TRBV5-1, the J call TRBJ2-1; D is uncertain. V was shortened by 3 bases and J by 3 bases, with 4 bases between the two germline ends. The CDR3 runs 12 residues. In germline, CDR1 is SGHRS, CDR2 YFSETQ.

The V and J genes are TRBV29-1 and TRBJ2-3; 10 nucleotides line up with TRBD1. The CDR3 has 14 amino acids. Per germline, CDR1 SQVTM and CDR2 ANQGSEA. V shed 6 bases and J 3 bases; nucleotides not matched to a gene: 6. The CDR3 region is CSVVDRGQTDTQYF. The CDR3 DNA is TGCAGCGTAGTAGACAGGGGGCAGACAGATACGCAGTATTTT.

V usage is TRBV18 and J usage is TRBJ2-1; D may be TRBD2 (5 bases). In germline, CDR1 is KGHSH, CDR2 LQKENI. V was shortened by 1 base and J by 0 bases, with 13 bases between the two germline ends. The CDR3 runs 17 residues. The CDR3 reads CASSPRLASSSYNEQFF. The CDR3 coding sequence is TGTGCCAGCTCACCACGTCTAGCTAGTAGCTCCTACAATGAGCAGTTCTTC. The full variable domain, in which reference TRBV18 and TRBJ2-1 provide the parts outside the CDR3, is NAGVMQNPRHLVRRRGQEARLRCSPMKGHSHVYWYRQLPEEGLKFMVYLQKENIIDESGMPKERFSAEFPKEGPSILRIQQVVRGDSAAYFCASSPRLASSSYNEQFFGPGTRLTVL.

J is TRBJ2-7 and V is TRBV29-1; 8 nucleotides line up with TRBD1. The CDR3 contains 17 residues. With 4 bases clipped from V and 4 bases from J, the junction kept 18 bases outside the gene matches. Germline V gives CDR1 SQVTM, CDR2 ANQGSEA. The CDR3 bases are TGCAGCGTTGCAGGACAGGGCTCTAGCGAGGTTGAATACGAGCAGTACGTC. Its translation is CSVAGQGSSEVEYEQYV.